The clone carrying this T cell receptor (beta chain) was found once. What it binds is not known. There are 12 residues in the CDR3. Looked up from germline, CDR1 is SGHDN and CDR2 is FVKESK. Trimming removed 3 bases at V and 4 bases at J, with 6 bases between. This sample was included in a study of cytotoxic CD8 clonotypes in ibrutinib-treated CLL. Study-level information: Productive templates per sample averaged roughly 230,000; productive rearrangements, some 99,000. General study results and limits: On treatment, the uncommon public clonotypes contracted or remained stable. Baseline levels were approached again at progression, after clonality had risen at ibrutinib response.

TCRdb's table, derived via immunoSEQ multiplex PCR, lists solely in-frame clones and lacks some. The table has some 25,000 clones, approximately 70% seen once; the top ten hold about 53%. The starting material was PBMCs, obtained at disease progression, from a patient treated with ibrutinib. The rearrangement joins TRBV14 to TRBJ1-2; D remains ambiguous. The sequence came from a human donor with chronic lymphocytic leukemia. The CDR3 DNA reads as TGTGCCAGCAGCCATTCGCGCTATGGCTACACCTTC. Its protein is CASSHSRYGYTF.